This TCR beta chain was identified during a study of tumor and adjacent non-tumor tissue in lung cancer. A modified ARM-PCR protocol with three rounds of nested PCR amplified TCRbeta. In TCRdb, the multiplex PCR reads were re-called with MiXCR into one record per CDR3 protein. Among 90,000 to 130,000 distinct CDR3 sequences listed, about 80% were seen once. Points on this clonotype: The junction and the germline gene differ at one end; a read error may be behind it.

This sample's RNA came from whole unsorted tissue. This CDR3 is 14 amino acids long. Per germline, CDR1 MGHRA and CDR2 YSYEKL. The source is a man in his sixties or seventies with non-small cell lung cancer. This rearrangement joins TRBV4-1 to TRBJ2-5; either TRBD1 or TRBD2 may supply D (5 bases each). Material for sequencing was lung tumor tissue. For the CDR3, the DNA is TGCGCCAACAGCCAACAGTGGGAGCAAGGGACGCAGTACTTC. Its translation is CANSQQWEQGTQYF.